The subject of this entry is one T cell receptor beta chain. Its antigen is not known. The data originate from a study of long-term antiretroviral therapy in people with HIV. Study findings and constraints: Clones with expansion before ART led the repertoire at all time points.

The libraries were made with immunoSEQ v3.0 at survey level. Assay used: immunoSEQ multiplex PCR; TCRdb lists only in-frame clones, some missing. The sample includes about 7,100 clones, roughly 80% of them seen just once. CDR3 size: 15 residues. The germline V gene encodes CDR1 KGHSH and CDR2 LQKENI. With 3 bases clipped from V and 5 bases from J, the junction kept 7 bases outside the gene matches. Specimen: unsorted PBMCs, collected less than 2.7 years before starting antiretroviral therapy. The V call is TRBV18, the J call TRBJ2-1, with 7 bases identical to TRBD2. This receptor was obtained from a man aged 35 to 55 with HIV. The DNA for the CDR3 is TGTGCCAGCTCACCTGAGTTCCTAGCGGACAATGAGCAGTTCTTC. This translates into CASSPEFLADNEQFF.